Below, 3 T cell receptor beta chains from the same sample are listed, as sequenced in a study of CD8 T cells in acute hepatitis C reinfection. The time point: naive CD8 control sorted from an acute-time-point sample. The assay was immunoSEQ multiplex PCR, and TCRdb's table has in-frame clones only and misses some. The data contain over 30,000 clones, approximately 85% of them seen just once; the ten biggest clones take up about 10%. Input material: naive CD8+ T cells from PBMCs. The source is a woman aged 18-29 years who spontaneously cleared hepatitis C infection.

This clone was counted between two and nine times. The rearrangement joins TRBV2 to TRBJ1-1; D call uncertain. Germline CDR1 is SNHLY and CDR2 is FYNNEI. Between the trimmed V and J ends, which lost 7 bases and 2 bases, there was a span of 17 bases. This CDR3 comprises 15 residues. CDR3 nucleotide sequence: TGTGCCAGCATCGGCCGCGGACTTCTAAACACTGAAGCTTTCTTT. Translating it yields CASIGRGLLNTEAFF.

V is TRBV10-2 and J is TRBJ1-4; possibly TRBD1 for D (5 bases). V shed 2 bases and J shed 8 bases, with 12 bases lying between them. Germline CDR1 is WSHSY and CDR2 is SAAADI. This CDR3 has 14 residues. The CDR3 region has the DNA TGCGCCAGCAGTGAGCCGGGGGTCGCGGAAAAACTGTTTTTT. Protein sequence: CASSEPGVAEKLFF.

The V and J genes are TRBV5-1 and TRBJ1-1; D is perhaps TRBD1 (5 bases). Germline V gives CDR1 SGHRS, CDR2 YFSETQ. Deletions cut 0 bases from V and 4 bases from J, with 22 bases between. The length of the CDR3 is 18 residues. In nucleotides, the CDR3 is TGCGCCAGCAGCTTGGCGTGGGGGAACGGTCCGGGTGGCACTGAAGCTTTCTTT. Its translation is CASSLAWGNGPGGTEAFF.